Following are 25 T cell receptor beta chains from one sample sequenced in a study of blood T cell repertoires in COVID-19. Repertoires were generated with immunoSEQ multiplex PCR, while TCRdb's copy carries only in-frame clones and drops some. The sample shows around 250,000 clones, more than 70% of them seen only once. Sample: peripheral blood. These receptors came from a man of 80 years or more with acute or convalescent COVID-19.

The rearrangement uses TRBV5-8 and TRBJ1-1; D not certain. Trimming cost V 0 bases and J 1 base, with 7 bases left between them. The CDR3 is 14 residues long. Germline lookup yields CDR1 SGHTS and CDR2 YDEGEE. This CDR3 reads CASSLAAPNTEAFF. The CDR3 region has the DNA TGTGCCAGCAGCTTGGCCGCGCCGAACACTGAAGCTTTCTTT.

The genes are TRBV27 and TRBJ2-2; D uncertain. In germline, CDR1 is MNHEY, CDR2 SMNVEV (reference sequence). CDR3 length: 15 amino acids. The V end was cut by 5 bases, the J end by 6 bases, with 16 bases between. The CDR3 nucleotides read TGTGCCAGCAGTCCCCAGAAATTAAGCGCCGGGGAGCTGTTTTTT. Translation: CASSPQKLSAGELFF.

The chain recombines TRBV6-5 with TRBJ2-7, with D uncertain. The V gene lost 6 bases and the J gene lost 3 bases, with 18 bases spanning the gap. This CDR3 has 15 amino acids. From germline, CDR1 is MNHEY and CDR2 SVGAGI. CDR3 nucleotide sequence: TGTGCCAGCAGGGTCCGCCCTAGTAGGCTCTACGAGCAGTACTTC. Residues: CASRVRPSRLYEQYF.

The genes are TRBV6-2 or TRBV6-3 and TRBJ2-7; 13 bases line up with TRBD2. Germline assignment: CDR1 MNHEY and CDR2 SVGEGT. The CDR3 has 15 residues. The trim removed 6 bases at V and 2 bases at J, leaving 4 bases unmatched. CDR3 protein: CASSRTSGGAYEQYF. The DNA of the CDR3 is TGTGCCAGCAGCCGAACTAGCGGGGGGGCCTACGAGCAGTACTTC.

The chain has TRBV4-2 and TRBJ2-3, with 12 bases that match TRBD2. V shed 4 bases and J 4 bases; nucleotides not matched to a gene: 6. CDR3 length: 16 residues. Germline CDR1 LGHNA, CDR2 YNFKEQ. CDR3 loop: CASSPLAGGDADTQYF. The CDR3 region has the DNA TGTGCCAGCAGCCCTCTAGCGGGAGGGGACGCAGATACGCAGTATTTT.

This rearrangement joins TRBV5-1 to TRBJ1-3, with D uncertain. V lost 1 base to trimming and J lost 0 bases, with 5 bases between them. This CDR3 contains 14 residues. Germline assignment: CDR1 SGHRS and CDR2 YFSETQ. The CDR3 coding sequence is TGCGCCAGCAGCTTGACAAGCTCTGGAAACACCATATATTTT. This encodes CASSLTSSGNTIYF.

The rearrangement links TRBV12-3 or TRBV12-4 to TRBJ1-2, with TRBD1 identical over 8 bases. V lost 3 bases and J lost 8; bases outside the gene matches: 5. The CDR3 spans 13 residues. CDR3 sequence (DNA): TGTGCCAGCAGTTTTCAGGGGGCAGGAGGCTACACCTTC. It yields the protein CASSFQGAGGYTF.

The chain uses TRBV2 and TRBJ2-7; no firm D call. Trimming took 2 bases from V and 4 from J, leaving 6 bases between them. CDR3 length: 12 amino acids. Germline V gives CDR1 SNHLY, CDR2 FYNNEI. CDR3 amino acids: CASSESSYEQYF. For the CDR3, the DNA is TGTGCCAGCAGTGAAAGTAGTTACGAGCAGTACTTC.

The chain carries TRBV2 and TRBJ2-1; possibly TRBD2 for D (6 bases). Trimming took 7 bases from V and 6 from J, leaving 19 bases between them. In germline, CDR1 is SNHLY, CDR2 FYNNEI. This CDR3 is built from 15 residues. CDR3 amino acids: CASTKNRGTSNEQFF. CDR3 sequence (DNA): TGTGCCAGCACCAAGAACAGAGGGACTTCCAATGAGCAGTTCTTC. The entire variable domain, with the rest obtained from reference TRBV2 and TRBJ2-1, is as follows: EPEVTQTPSHQVTQMGQEVILRCVPISNHLYFYWYRQILGQKVEFLVSFYNNEISEKSEIFDDQFSVERPDGSNFTLKIRSTKLEDSAMYFCASTKNRGTSNEQFFGPGTRLTVL.

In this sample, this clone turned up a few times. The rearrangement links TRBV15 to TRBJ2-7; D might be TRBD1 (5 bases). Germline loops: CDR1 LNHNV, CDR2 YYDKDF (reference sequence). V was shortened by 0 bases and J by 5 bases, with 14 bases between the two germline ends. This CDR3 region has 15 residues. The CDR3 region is CATSREVTGGNEQYF. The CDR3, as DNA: TGTGCCACCAGCAGAGAGGTCACAGGTGGTAACGAGCAGTACTTC.

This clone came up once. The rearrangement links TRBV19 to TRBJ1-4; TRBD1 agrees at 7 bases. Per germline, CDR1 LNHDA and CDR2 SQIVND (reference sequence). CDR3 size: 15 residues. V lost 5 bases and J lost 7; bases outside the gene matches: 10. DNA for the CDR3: TGTGCCAGTAGTTCGGGATCAGGGGGAAGTGAAAAACTGTTTTTT. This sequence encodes CASSSGSGGSEKLFF.

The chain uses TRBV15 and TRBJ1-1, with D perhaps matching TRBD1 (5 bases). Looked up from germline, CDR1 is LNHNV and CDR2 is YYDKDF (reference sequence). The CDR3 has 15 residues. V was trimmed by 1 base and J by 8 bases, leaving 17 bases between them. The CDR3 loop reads CATSRATGSPREAFF. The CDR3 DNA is TGTGCCACCAGCAGAGCTACAGGTTCCCCTAGAGAAGCTTTCTTT. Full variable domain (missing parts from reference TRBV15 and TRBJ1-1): DAMVIQNPRYQVTQFGKPVTLSCSQTLNHNVMYWYQQKSSQAPKLLFHYYDKDFNNEADTPDNFQSRRPNTSFCFLDIRSPGLGDTAMYLCATSRATGSPREAFFGQGTRLTVV.

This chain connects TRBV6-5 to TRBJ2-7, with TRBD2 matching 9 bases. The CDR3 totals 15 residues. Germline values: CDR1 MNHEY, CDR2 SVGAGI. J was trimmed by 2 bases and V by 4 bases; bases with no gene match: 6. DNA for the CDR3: TGTGCCAGCAGTTCCGTGACTAGCGGTACCTACGAGCAGTACTTC. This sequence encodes CASSSVTSGTYEQYF.

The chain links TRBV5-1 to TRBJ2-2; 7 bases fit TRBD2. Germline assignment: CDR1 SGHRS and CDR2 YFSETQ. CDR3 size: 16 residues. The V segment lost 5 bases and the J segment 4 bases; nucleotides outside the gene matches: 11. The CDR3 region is CASSRDGRGVTGELFF. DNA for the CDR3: TGCGCCAGCAGTCGGGACGGACGGGGGGTCACCGGGGAGCTGTTTTTT.

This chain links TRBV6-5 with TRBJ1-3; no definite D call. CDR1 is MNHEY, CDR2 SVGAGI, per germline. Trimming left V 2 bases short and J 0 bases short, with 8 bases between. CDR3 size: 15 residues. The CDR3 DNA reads TGTGCCAGCAGTTACACAGCCAGCTCTGGAAACACCATATATTTT. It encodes CASSYTASSGNTIYF.

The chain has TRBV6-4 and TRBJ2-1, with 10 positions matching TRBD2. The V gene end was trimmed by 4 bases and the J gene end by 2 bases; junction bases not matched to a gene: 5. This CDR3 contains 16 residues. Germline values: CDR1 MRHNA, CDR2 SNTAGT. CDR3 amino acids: CASSVRTSGTYNEQFF. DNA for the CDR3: TGTGCCAGCAGTGTCAGGACTAGCGGAACCTACAATGAGCAGTTCTTC.

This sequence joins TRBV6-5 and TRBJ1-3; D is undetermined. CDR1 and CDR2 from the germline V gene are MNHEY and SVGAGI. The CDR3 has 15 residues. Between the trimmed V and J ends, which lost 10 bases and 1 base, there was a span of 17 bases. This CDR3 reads CATAMWRASGNTIYF. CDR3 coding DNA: TGTGCCACTGCGATGTGGAGGGCGTCTGGAAACACCATATATTTT.

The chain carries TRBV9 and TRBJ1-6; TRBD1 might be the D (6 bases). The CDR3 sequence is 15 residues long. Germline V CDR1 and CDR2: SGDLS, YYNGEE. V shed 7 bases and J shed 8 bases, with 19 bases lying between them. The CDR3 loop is CASSRSGDQHSPLHF. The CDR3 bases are TGTGCCAGCTCTAGATCAGGGGACCAACATTCACCCCTCCACTTT.

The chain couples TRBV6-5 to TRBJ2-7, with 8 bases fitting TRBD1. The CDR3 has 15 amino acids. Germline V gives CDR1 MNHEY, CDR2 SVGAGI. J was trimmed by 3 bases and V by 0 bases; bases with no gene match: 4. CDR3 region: CASSYSTTGGYEQYF. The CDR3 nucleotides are TGTGCCAGCAGTTACTCGACCACAGGGGGCTACGAGCAGTACTTC.

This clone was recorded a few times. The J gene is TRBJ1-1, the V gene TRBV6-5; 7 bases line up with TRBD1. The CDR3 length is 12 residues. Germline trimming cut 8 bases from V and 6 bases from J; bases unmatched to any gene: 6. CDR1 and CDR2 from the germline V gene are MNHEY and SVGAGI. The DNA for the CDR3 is TGTGCCAGCCATCCCGGGACAGCTGAAGCTTTCTTT. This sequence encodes CASHPGTAEAFF.

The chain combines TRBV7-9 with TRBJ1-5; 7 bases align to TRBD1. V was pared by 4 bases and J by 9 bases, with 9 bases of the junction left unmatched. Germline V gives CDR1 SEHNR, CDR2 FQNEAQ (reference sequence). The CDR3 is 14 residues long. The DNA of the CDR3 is TGTGCCAGCAGCTCCGGACAGGCAAAGGGGCCCCAGCATTTT. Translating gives CASSSGQAKGPQHF.

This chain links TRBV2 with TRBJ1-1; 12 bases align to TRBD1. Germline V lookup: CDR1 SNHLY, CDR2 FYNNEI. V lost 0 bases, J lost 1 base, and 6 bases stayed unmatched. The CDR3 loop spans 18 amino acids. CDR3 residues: CASSEAFGDRGRNTEAFF. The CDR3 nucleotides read TGTGCCAGCAGTGAAGCATTCGGGGACAGGGGGCGGAACACTGAAGCTTTCTTT.

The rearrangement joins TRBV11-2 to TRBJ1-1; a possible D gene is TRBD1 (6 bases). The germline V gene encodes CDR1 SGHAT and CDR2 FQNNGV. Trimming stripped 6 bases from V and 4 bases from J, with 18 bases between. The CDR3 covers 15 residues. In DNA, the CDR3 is TGTGCCAGCAGGACATGGACAGCCATGGGCACTGAAGCTTTCTTT. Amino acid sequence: CASRTWTAMGTEAFF.

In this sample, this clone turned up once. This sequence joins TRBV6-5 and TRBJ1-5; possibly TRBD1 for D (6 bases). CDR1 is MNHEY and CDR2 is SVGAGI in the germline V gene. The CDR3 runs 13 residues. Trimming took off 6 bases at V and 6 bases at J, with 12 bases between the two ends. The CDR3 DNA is TGTGCCAGCAGACAGGGATCGAGTCAGCCCCAGCATTTT. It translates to CASRQGSSQPQHF.

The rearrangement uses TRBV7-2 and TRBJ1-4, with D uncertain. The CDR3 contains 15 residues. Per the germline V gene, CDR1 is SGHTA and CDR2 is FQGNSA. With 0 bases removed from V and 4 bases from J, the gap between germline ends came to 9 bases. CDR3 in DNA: TGTGCCAGCAGCTTAGCGTTTGTCGGTAATGAAAAACTGTTTTTT. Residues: CASSLAFVGNEKLFF. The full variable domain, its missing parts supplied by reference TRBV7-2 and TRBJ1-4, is GAGVSQSPSNKVTEKGKDVELRCDPISGHTALYWYRQSLGQGLEFLIYFQGNSAPDKSGLPSDRFSAERTGGSVSTLTIQRTQQEDSAVYLCASSLAFVGNEKLFFGSGTQLSVL.